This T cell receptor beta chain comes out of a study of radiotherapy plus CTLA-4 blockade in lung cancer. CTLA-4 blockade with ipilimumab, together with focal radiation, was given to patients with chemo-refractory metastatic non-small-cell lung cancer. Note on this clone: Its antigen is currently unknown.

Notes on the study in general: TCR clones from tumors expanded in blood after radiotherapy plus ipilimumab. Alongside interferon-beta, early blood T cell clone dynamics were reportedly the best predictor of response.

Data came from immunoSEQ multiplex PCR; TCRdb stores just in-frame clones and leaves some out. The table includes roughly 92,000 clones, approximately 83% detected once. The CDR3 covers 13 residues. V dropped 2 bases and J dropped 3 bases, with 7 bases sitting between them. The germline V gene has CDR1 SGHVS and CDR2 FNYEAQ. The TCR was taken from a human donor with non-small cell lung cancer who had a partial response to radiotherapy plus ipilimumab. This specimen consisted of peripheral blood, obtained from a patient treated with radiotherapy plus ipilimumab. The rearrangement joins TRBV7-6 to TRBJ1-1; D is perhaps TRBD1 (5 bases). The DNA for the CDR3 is TGTGCCAGCAGCTTACCGGGGGACACTGAAGCTTTCTTT. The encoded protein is CASSLPGDTEAFF.